Listed below are T cell receptor beta chains from one sample, sequenced in a study of brain T cells in children with intractable seizures. Sequencing was performed with immunoSEQ multiplex PCR; in TCRdb, only in-frame clones are kept and a portion is missing. The sample records about 340,000 clones, 93% being singletons. Sequencing used peripheral blood, obtained around 5 months after surgery. The receptors originated from a boy under two years old with tuberous sclerosis and intractable seizures. The CDR3 runs from the conserved cysteine through the conserved F or W. The order of the fields is J gene, D gene, V gene, clone size, CDR3 DNA, CDR3 protein. D genes are given only for firm matches. Clone size is stated in some rows and not others, as once, few, many or a class when expanded.

TRBJ1-2 . TRBV6-5 . TGTGCCAGCAGTTCGTTGTCCGCCTATGGCTACACCTTC CASSSLSAYGYTF
TRBJ1-4 . TRBV14 . TGTGCCAGCAGCCAAGATATTAGCGGGGATAGAAATGAAAAACTGTTTTTT CASSQDISGDRNEKLFF
TRBJ1-1 . TRBV20-1 . TGCAGTGCTTGGGCTAACACTGAAGCTTTCTTT CSAWANTEAFF
TRBJ1-2 . TRBV19 . TGTGCCAGTAGTATCGTTTCGGGCCGGAGAGGCTATGGCTACACCTTC CASSIVSGRRGYGYTF
TRBJ1-2 TRBD1 TRBV12-3/TRBV12-4 . TGTGCCAGCAGTTGGGACAGGGGCTATGGCTACACCTTC CASSWDRGYGYTF
TRBJ2-1 . TRBV28 . TGTGCCAGCAGTCCCACGACGAAAGGCTATGAGCAGTTCTTC CASSPTTKGYEQFF
TRBJ2-1 . TRBV6-7 . TGTGCCAGCAGCCCTCGGCCTAGGGCGGGGTCCTACAATGAGCAGTTCTTC CASSPRPRAGSYNEQFF
TRBJ2-3 TRBD2 TRBV7-7 . TGTGCTAGCAGCTTCCTAGCGGGGGGGCTTGATACGCAGTATTTT CASSFLAGGLDTQYF
TRBJ2-3 TRBD1 TRBV29-1 . TGCAGCGTTCGCAGGGGGAGCACAGATACGCAGTATTTT CSVRRGSTDTQYF
TRBJ1-1 . TRBV25-1 . TGTGCCAGCAGAGCCAGTCTCATGGGGGACACTGAAGCTTTCTTT CASRASLMGDTEAFF
TRBJ1-6 . TRBV25-1 . TGTGCCAGCAGTTACGACAGAGCTAATTCACCCCTCCACTTT CASSYDRANSPLHF
TRBJ2-7 . TRBV5-1 . TGCGCCAGCAGCTTGACTAGCAAGGGCTACGAGCAGTACTTC CASSLTSKGYEQYF
TRBJ1-2 TRBD1 TRBV5-6 . TGTGCCAGCAGCCCAGGGGGCCTAAGCTATGGCTACACCTTC CASSPGGLSYGYTF
TRBJ2-5 . TRBV5-4 . TGTGCCAGCAGCTTACTAGCTGGGACCCAGTACTTC CASSLLAGTQYF
TRBJ1-1 TRBD1 TRBV5-5 . TGTGCCAGCAGCTTCGGAGGGACAGCTCAAGCTTTCTTT CASSFGGTAQAFF
TRBJ1-1 . TRBV4-2 . TGTGCCAGCAGCCAAGAAGGGGGTCGAGACATTCGATCGAGGCACACTGAAGCTTTCTTT CASSQEGGRDIRSRHTEAFF
TRBJ2-7 TRBD2 TRBV19 . TGTGCCAGTAGCCCCCCCGGGGGGGGGAGGGAGCAGTACTTC CASSPPGGGREQYF
TRBJ2-5 TRBD1 TRBV7-3 . TGTGCCAGCAGCTTGTGGGGCAGGGGGCTTTTAGAGACCCAGTACTTC CASSLWGRGLLETQYF
TRBJ2-1 TRBD2 TRBV19 . TGTGCCAGTAGTAAGCTAGCGGGAGGACCGGTTAAATCGGGTGAGCAGTTCTTC CASSKLAGGPVKSGEQFF
TRBJ2-2 . TRBV11-2 few TGTGCCAGCAGCTCCACTAACACCGGGGAGCTGTTTTTT CASSSTNTGELFF
TRBJ2-2 . TRBV5-1 once TGCGCCAGCAGGCCGGGGGCGGATCGGTTAGCCGGGGAGCTGTTTTTT CASRPGADRLAGELFF
TRBJ2-5 . TRBV6-6 . TGTGCCAGCAGTTACATGGAGACCCAGTACTTC CASSYMETQYF
TRBJ2-1 TRBD1 TRBV24-1 . TGTGCCACCAGTGATTCAACAGGGGTAGGAGACAATGAGCAGTTCTTC CATSDSTGVGDNEQFF
TRBJ1-2 TRBD1 TRBV5-6 . TGTGCCAGCAGCTTGGAACAGGGGACCTATGGCTACACCTTC CASSLEQGTYGYTF
TRBJ2-3 . TRBV6-6 once TGTGCCAGCAGTTACGGCCGGGCGGGGGCCACAGATACGCAGTATTTT CASSYGRAGATDTQYF
TRBJ2-7 . TRBV2 . TGTGCCACCGTTCAGGGCTACGAGCAGTACTTC CATVQGYEQYF
TRBJ1-5 TRBD1 TRBV10-3 . TGTGCCATCAGTGCTGGACAGGTCGATCAGCCCCAGCATTTT CAISAGQVDQPQHF